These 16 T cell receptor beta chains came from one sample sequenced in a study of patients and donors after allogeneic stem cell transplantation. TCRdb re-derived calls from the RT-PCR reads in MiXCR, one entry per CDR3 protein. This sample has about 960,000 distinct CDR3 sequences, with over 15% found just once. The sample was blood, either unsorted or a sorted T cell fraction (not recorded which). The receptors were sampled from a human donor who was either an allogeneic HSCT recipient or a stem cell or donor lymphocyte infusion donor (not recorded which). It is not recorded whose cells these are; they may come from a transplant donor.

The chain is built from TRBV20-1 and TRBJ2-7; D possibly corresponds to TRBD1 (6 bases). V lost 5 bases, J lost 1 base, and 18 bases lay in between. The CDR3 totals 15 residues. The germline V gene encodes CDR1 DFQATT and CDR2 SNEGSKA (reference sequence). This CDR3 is CSALPLRQDSYEQYF. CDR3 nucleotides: TGCAGTGCTTTACCGCTCCGACAGGATTCCTACGAGCAGTACTTC.

The CDR3 protein is CASSQQRPSGNTIYF. CDR3 nucleotide sequence: TGTGCCAGCAGCCAACAACGGCCCTCTGGAAACACCATATATTTT. The chain employs TRBV3-1 and TRBJ1-3, with D hard to call. This CDR3 has 15 residues. V was pared by 2 bases and J by 0 bases, with 8 bases between. The germline CDR1 and CDR2 sequences are LGHDT and YNNKEL (reference sequence).

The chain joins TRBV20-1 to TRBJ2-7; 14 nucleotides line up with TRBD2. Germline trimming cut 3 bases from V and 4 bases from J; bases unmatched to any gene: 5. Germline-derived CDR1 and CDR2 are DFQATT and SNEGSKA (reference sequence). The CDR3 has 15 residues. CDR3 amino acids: CSASPGTSGGYEQYF. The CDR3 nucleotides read TGCAGTGCTAGTCCCGGGACTAGCGGGGGTTACGAGCAGTACTTC.

CDR3 sequence reads: CASSQEQGGNQPQHF. The CDR3 DNA sequence: TGCGCCAGCAGCCAAGAACAGGGTGGCAATCAGCCCCAGCATTTT. This chain joins TRBV4-3 and TRBJ1-5, with a weak D call TRBD1 (6 bases). Between the trimmed V and J ends, which lost 0 bases and 2 bases, there was a span of 8 bases. CDR1 and CDR2 (germline): LGHNA, YSLEER. The CDR3 has 15 residues.

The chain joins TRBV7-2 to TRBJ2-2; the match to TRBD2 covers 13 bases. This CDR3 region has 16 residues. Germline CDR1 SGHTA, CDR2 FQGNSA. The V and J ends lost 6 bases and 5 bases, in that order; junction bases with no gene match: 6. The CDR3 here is CASRRTSGSGTGELFF. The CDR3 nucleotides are TGTGCCAGCAGGAGGACTAGCGGGAGTGGGACCGGGGAGCTGTTTTTT.

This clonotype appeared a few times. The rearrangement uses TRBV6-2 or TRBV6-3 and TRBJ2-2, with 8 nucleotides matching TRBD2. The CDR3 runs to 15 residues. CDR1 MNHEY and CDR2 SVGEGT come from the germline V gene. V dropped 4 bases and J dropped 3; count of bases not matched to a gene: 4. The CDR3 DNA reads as TGTGCCAGCAGTTCGGGGGGGCGAGACACCGGGGAGCTGTTTTTT. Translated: CASSSGGRDTGELFF.

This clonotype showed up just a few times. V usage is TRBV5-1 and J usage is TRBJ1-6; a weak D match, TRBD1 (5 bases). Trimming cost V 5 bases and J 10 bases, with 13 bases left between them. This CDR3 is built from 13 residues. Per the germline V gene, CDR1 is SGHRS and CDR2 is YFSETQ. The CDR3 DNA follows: TGCGCCAGCAGATCGGCAGAGGGGTCACCCCTCCACTTT. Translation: CASRSAEGSPLHF. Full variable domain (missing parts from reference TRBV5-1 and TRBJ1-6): KAGVTQTPRYLIKTRGQQVTLSCSPISGHRSVSWYQQTPGQGLQFLFEYFSETQRNKGNFPGRFSGRQFSNSRSEMNVSTLELGDSALYLCASRSAEGSPLHFGNGTRLTVT.

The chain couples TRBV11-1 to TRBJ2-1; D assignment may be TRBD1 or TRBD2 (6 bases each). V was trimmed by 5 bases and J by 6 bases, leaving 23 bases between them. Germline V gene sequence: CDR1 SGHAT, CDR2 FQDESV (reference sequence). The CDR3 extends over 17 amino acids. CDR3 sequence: CASSRKKLAPGANEQFF. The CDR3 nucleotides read TGTGCCAGCAGCCGCAAAAAACTAGCCCCAGGGGCCAATGAGCAGTTCTTC.

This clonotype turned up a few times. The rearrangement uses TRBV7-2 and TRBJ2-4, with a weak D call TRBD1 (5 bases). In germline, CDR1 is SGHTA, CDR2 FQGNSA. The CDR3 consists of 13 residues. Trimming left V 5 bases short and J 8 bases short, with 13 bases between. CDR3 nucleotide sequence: TGTGCCAGCAGCCAAACCCAAGGGGACATTCAGTACTTC. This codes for CASSQTQGDIQYF.

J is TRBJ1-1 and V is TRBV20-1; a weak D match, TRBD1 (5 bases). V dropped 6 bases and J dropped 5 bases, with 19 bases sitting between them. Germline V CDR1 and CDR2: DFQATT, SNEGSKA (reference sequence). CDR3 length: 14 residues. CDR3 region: CSAREGKRGTEAFF. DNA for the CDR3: TGCAGTGCCCGGGAAGGAAAGAGGGGAACTGAAGCTTTCTTT.

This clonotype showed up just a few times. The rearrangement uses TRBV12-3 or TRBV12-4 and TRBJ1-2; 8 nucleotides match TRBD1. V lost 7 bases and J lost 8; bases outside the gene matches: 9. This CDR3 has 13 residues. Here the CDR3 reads CASKQQGAKGYTF. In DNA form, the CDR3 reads TGTGCCAGCAAACAGCAGGGGGCGAAGGGCTACACCTTC.

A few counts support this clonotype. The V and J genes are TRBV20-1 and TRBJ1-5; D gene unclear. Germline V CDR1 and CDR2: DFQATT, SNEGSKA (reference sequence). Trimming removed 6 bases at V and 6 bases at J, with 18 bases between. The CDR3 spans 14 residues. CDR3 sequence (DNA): TGCAGTGCCTATGTAAGAGGTGGACGTCAGCCCCAGCATTTT. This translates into CSAYVRGGRQPQHF.

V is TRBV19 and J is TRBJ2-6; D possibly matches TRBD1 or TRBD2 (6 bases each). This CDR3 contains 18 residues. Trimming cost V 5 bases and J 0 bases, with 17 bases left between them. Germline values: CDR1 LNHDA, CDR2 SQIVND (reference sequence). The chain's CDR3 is CASSSIGGHLSGANVLTF. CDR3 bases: TGTGCCAGTAGTTCCATCGGGGGCCACCTCTCTGGGGCCAACGTCCTGACTTTC.

Written as DNA, the CDR3 is TGCGCCAGCAGCTTGTTCCGGGGGCGCCGCACAGATACGCAGTATTTT. Translating it yields CASSLFRGRRTDTQYF. V gene TRBV5-1 combines with J gene TRBJ2-3, with D perhaps being TRBD1 or TRBD2 (6 bases each). V lost 1 base and J 1 base, leaving 13 bases between the germline ends. CDR1 is SGHRS and CDR2 is YFSETQ in the germline V gene. CDR3 length: 16 residues.

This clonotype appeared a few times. CDR3 sequence (DNA): TGTGCCAGCGGCCAGACGTCCGAGCAGTACTTC. It translates to CASGQTSEQYF. The rearrangement joins TRBV12-3 or TRBV12-4 to TRBJ2-7; D is ambiguous. The CDR3 sequence is 11 residues long. V was pared by 8 bases and J by 6 bases, with 11 bases between.

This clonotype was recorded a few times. The CDR3 spells CASSPVGRYNEQFF. The CDR3 DNA reads TGCGCCAGCAGCCCGGTAGGCAGGTACAATGAGCAGTTCTTC. The J gene is TRBJ2-1, the V gene TRBV5-1; D call uncertain. V was trimmed by 4 bases and J by 4 bases, leaving 12 bases between them. The CDR3 has 14 amino acids. CDR1 and CDR2 (germline): SGHRS, YFSETQ.